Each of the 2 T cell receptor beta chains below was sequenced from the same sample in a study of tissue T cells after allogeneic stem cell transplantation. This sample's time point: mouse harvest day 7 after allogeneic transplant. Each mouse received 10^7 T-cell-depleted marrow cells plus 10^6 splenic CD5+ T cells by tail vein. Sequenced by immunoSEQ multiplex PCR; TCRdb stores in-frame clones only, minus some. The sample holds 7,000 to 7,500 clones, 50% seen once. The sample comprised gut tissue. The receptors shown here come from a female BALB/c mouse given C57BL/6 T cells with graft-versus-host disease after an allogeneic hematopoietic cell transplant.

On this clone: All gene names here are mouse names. The CDR3 region is CASSLGTSNTEVFF. CDR3 DNA, as far as it was read: TGTGCCAGCAGTCTAGGGACATCGAACACAGAAGTCTTC. This sequence joins TRBV26 and TRBJ1-1; TRBD1 is a possible D gene (6 bases). The observed sequence ends 1 residue before the CDR3 terminus, with the missing tail filled in from the germline J gene. Germline CDR1 reads KGHPV; CDR2 reads FQNQEV (reference sequence). The CDR3 totals 14 residues. Trimming shortened V by 3 bases and J by 1 base, and 9 bases separated the two germline ends.

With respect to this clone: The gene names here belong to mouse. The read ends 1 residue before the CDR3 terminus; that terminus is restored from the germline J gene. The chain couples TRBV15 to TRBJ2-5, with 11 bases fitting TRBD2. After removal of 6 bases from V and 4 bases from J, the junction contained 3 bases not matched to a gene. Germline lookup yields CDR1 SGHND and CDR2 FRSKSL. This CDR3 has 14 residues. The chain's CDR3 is CASSSDWGEDTQYF. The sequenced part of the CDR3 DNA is TGTGCCAGCAGCTCGGACTGGGGGGAAGACACCCAGTAC.